These 10 T cell receptor beta chains came from one sample sequenced in a study of sequential checkpoint blockade in melanoma. Assay used: immunoSEQ multiplex PCR; TCRdb lists only in-frame clones, some missing. The sample contains about 2,300 clones, 20% to 25% of which appear only once. Treatment indicated: randomized to nivolumab then ipilimumab (arm A) or the reverse (arm B). Sequenced material: tumor tissue (inferred from file names), taken from a patient given nivolumab and ipilimumab in sequence. These receptors came from a human donor with melanoma.

The sample holds a few counts of this clone. This sequence joins TRBV30 and TRBJ1-2, with TRBD1 identical over 9 bases. CDR1 is GTSNPN, CDR2 SVGIG, per germline (reference sequence). V was pared by 3 bases and J by 4 bases, with 9 bases of the junction left unmatched. The CDR3 length is 15 residues. The CDR3, as DNA: TGTGCCTGGAGGATCGACAGGGGGGTTTCCTATGGCTACACCTTC. It yields the protein CAWRIDRGVSYGYTF.

This chain connects TRBV19 to TRBJ1-1, with 7 bases that match TRBD1. CDR3 size: 16 residues. V dropped 6 bases and J dropped 2; count of bases not matched to a gene: 12. Germline-derived CDR1 and CDR2 are LNHDA and SQIVND (reference sequence). The CDR3 loop reads CASREYRDSPNTEAFF. Written as DNA, the CDR3 is TGTGCCAGTAGGGAATACCGGGACAGTCCCAACACTGAAGCTTTCTTT.

This clone was counted once. The chain links TRBV19 to TRBJ2-4; D uncertain. The germline gives CDR1 LNHDA, CDR2 SQIVND (reference sequence). This CDR3 spans 14 amino acids. The V gene lost 5 bases and the J gene lost 1 base, with 9 bases spanning the gap. The CDR3 protein is CASSLGMAKNIQYF. CDR3 coding DNA: TGTGCCAGTAGTCTAGGGATGGCCAAAAACATTCAGTACTTC.

This clone was seen a handful of times. V gene TRBV6-8 combines with J gene TRBJ2-5; possibly TRBD2 for D (5 bases). From germline, CDR1 is MNHGY and CDR2 SAAAGT. The length of the CDR3 is 17 residues. Between the trimmed V and J ends, which lost 2 bases and 3 bases, there was a span of 19 bases. In nucleotides, the CDR3 is TGTGCCAGCAGTTACGGGCCTGGGAGCCCACTTAAAGAGACCCAGTACTTC. Amino acids: CASSYGPGSPLKETQYF.

This clone qualifies as medium-sized (0.01 to 0.1%). V and J are TRBV11-3 and TRBJ1-2, with D unclear. Germline lookup yields CDR1 SGHNT and CDR2 YENEEA. Trimming took off 0 bases at V and 4 bases at J, with 12 bases between the two ends. The CDR3 sequence is 15 residues long. Written as DNA, the CDR3 is TGTGCCAGCAGCTTAGATGCTCAGGAATCCTATGGCTACACCTTC. Protein: CASSLDAQESYGYTF.

This clone rates as medium-sized. This rearrangement joins TRBV11-3 to TRBJ2-2, with D perhaps TRBD2 (5 bases). There are 16 residues in the CDR3. The V and J ends lost 1 base and 0 bases respectively, with 9 bases between them. Germline-derived CDR1 and CDR2 are SGHNT and YENEEA. CDR3 DNA: TGTGCCAGCAGCTTAGTTTCCGGGACGAACACCGGGGAGCTGTTTTTT. This translates into CASSLVSGTNTGELFF.

V usage is TRBV6-8 and J usage is TRBJ2-1; TRBD1 matches 7 bases. The CDR3 is made up of 14 amino acids. Germline V gene data show CDR1 as MNHGY and CDR2 as SAAAGT. V lost 4 bases, J lost 0 bases, and 0 bases stayed unmatched. The CDR3 sequence: CASSWDSSYNEQFF. CDR3 nucleotide sequence: TGTGCCAGCAGTTGGGACAGCTCCTACAATGAGCAGTTCTTC.

By its share, this clone is medium-sized. The chain links TRBV6-8 to TRBJ2-1; TRBD1 matches at 9 bases. The CDR3 has 15 amino acids. Germline values: CDR1 MNHGY, CDR2 SAAAGT. The ends lost 5 bases at V and 0 bases at J; junction bases unmatched: 2. DNA for the CDR3: TGTGCCAGCAGTGAGACAGGGGGCTCCTACAATGAGCAGTTCTTC. Protein: CASSETGGSYNEQFF.

This clone was observed at least ten times. One or more nucleotides could not be called with certainty, so the encoded amino acid is given as X. The chain recombines TRBV23-1 with TRBJ1-6; D remains unclear. TRBV23-1 is an ORF; its function is uncertain. Trimming shortened V by 7 bases and J by 6 bases, and 10 bases separated the two germline ends. The CDR3 spans 13 residues. For the CDR3, the DNA is TGCGCCAGCAKAAACGGGGTTAATTCACCCCTCCACTTT. Translating gives CASXNGVNSPLHF.

The rearrangement uses TRBV19 and TRBJ1-5; D is unresolved. The CDR3 sequence is 14 residues long. Trimming shortened V by 5 bases and J by 7 bases, and 15 bases separated the two germline ends. Germline CDR1 reads LNHDA; CDR2 reads SQIVND (reference sequence). The CDR3 spells CASSLARVSQPQHF. DNA for the CDR3: TGTGCCAGTAGTCTGGCCCGGGTTAGCCAGCCCCAGCATTTT.